Listed below are T cell receptor beta chains from one sample, sequenced in a study of blood T cells in healthy people across ages. In TCRdb, the 5' RACE reads were re-called with MiXCR into one record per CDR3 protein. The sample carries approximately 810,000 distinct CDR3 sequences, 29% recorded once. Sequencing was performed on blood. The origin of the receptors is an elderly woman in good health. The CDR3 runs from the conserved cysteine through the conserved F or W. The D gene is left open where the match is weak. For some rows the clone size is stated as once, few or many, or as a class when expanded; others skip it.

abundance	v_gene	d_gene	len	j_gene	CDR3nt	CDR3aa
NA	TRBV10-3	NA	15	TRBJ1-1	TGTGCCACCAGTGAGAGACAGCTCTTGAACACTGAAGCTTTCTTT	CATSERQLLNTEAFF
many	TRBV2	TRBD1	15	TRBJ2-7	TGTGCCAGCAGTGATCCGGGACAGGGGAGGAGCGAGCAGTACTTC	CASSDPGQGRSEQYF
NA	TRBV7-2	NA	13	TRBJ1-2	TGTGCCAGCAGCTTAGGCCTCCAACATGGCTACACCTTC	CASSLGLQHGYTF
once	TRBV7-9	TRBD2	15	TRBJ2-5	TGTGCCAGCAGCTACCCAGCGGGGGGGCGCGAGACCCAGTACTTC	CASSYPAGGRETQYF
many	TRBV7-2	TRBD2	18	TRBJ2-1	TGTGCCAGCAGCTCACTAGGCGCCTCCGGGACTAGCGCGAATGAGCAGTTCTTC	CASSSLGASGTSANEQFF
many	TRBV9	TRBD2	14	TRBJ2-1	TGTGCCAGCAGCGTCGGGGGGGACTACAATGAGCAGTTCTTC	CASSVGGDYNEQFF
NA	TRBV4-1	NA	14	TRBJ1-2	TGCGCCAGCAGCCAAAGAGGCCGGTGGGATGGCTACACCTTC	CASSQRGRWDGYTF
many	TRBV24-1	TRBD1	19	TRBJ2-6	TGTGCCACCAGTGATCCCCTTGGACAGGGGGGTACTGGGGCCAACGTCCTGACTTTC	CATSDPLGQGGTGANVLTF
many	TRBV5-1	TRBD2	17	TRBJ2-3	TGCGCCAGCAGCCCACCCCAACGGGACTATTACACAGATACGCAGTATTTT	CASSPPQRDYYTDTQYF
once	TRBV20-1	NA	11	TRBJ2-1	TGCAGTGCTAGAGATTGGGGTGAGCAGTTCTTC	CSARDWGEQFF
many	TRBV21-1	NA	16	TRBJ2-5	TGTGCCAGCAGCCCCCGACTGAGGGGGGGCCAAGAGACCCAGTACTTC	CASSPRLRGGQETQYF
many	TRBV10-3	NA	16	TRBJ2-3	TGTGCCATCAGTGAGCTTATCACACAATTCACAGATACGCAGTATTTT	CAISELITQFTDTQYF
many	TRBV20-1	NA	10	TRBJ2-1	TGCAGTGCTAGGGACTATGAGCAGTTCTTC	CSARDYEQFF
NA	TRBV20-1	NA	15	TRBJ2-6	TGCAGTGCTACTGGGTTTTTGGGTGGGGCCAACGTCCTGACTTTC	CSATGFLGGANVLTF
NA	TRBV27	TRBD1	15	TRBJ2-2	TGTGCCACCAAGCCGGGACAGGGTATCACCGGGGAGCTGTTTTTT	CATKPGQGITGELFF
many	TRBV20-1	TRBD2	12	TRBJ2-7	TGCAGTGCCCCGACTAGCGGGTACGAGCAGTACTTC	CSAPTSGYEQYF
NA	TRBV7-9	NA	15	TRBJ2-2	TGTGCCAGCAGCTTATCCCAGGAGGCCACCGGGGAGCTGTTTTTT	CASSLSQEATGELFF
few	TRBV18	NA	14	TRBJ2-1	TGTGCCAGCTCACCAGGACCAGGTTCGGGTGAGCAGTTCTTC	CASSPGPGSGEQFF
many	TRBV4-3	TRBD1	14	TRBJ1-2	TGCGCCAGCAGCCACCTCGGACAGGGGAATGGCTACACCTTC	CASSHLGQGNGYTF
NA	TRBV20-1	TRBD1	15	TRBJ1-6	TGCAGTGCTGGACAGGGGAGCTCCTATAATTCACCCCTCCACTTT	CSAGQGSSYNSPLHF
NA	TRBV30	NA	15	TRBJ1-2	TGTGCCTGGAGTGTACCCAACAGGGCGAGGAGTGGCTACACCTTC	CAWSVPNRARSGYTF
many	TRBV7-2	TRBD2	17	TRBJ2-1	TGTGCCACGGCCGGCAGACTTCTAGCGGGGGGGGGTGATGAGCAGTTCTTC	CATAGRLLAGGGDEQFF
many	TRBV27	NA	13	TRBJ1-2	TGTGCCAGCAGTTTTCGGCTGTCGTATGGCTACACCTTC	CASSFRLSYGYTF
many	TRBV3-1	TRBD2	14	TRBJ2-1	TGTGCCAGCAGCCTTCGCGGGGGGGCTGATGAGCAGTTCTTC	CASSLRGGADEQFF
many	TRBV7-2	NA	15	TRBJ2-1	TGTGCCAGCCATAAGACACGGGACACCCCAGGGGAGCAGTTCTTC	CASHKTRDTPGEQFF
NA	TRBV2	TRBD1	15	TRBJ1-2	TGTGCCAGCAGTGCAGGTGGACAGGGGGTCGGTGGCTACACCTTC	CASSAGGQGVGGYTF
NA	TRBV7-2	NA	15	TRBJ1-1	TGTGCCAGCAGCCCAAGCCTCAGACTTAACACTGAAGCTTTCTTT	CASSPSLRLNTEAFF
few	TRBV27	TRBD1	15	TRBJ1-6	TGTGCCAGCAGTTTCCAAACAGGGGGCGTTTCACCCCTCCACTTT	CASSFQTGGVSPLHF
many	TRBV5-1	TRBD2	16	TRBJ2-7	TGCGCCAGCAGACCCTCAAAGACTAGCGGGGACTACGAGCAGTACTTC	CASRPSKTSGDYEQYF
NA	TRBV12-3/TRBV12-4	NA	15	TRBJ1-1	TGTGCCAGCAGTCCGGACAAGTTAGTGGGCACTGAAGCTTTCTTT	CASSPDKLVGTEAFF
many	TRBV29-1	NA	12	TRBJ2-3	TGCAGCGTTGAGGAGGGAACAGATACGCAGTATTTT	CSVEEGTDTQYF
NA	TRBV3-1	NA	15	TRBJ1-1	TGTGCCAGCAGGAGGTTTGGGCAGGGGAACACTGAAGCTTTCTTT	CASRRFGQGNTEAFF
NA	TRBV10-3	TRBD1	15	TRBJ1-1	TGTGCCATCAGTGTGGGACAGGGGGCGAACACTGAAGCTTTCTTT	CAISVGQGANTEAFF
many	TRBV6-2/TRBV6-3	NA	13	TRBJ2-1	TGTGCCAGCAGCACGGGACCGTACAATGAGCAGTTCTTC	CASSTGPYNEQFF
few	TRBV7-2	NA	16	TRBJ2-2	TGTGCCAGCAGCCAAGGAAAGATAGTTAACACCGGGGAGCTGTTTTTT	CASSQGKIVNTGELFF
NA	TRBV3-1	NA	14	TRBJ1-5	TGTGCCAGCAGCTCACAGGATAGCAATCAGCCCCAGCATTTT	CASSSQDSNQPQHF
NA	TRBV7-9	NA	13	TRBJ1-1	TGTGCCAGCAGCACTGGGACGTCGGGGCAAGCTTTCTTT	CASSTGTSGQAFF
many	TRBV12-3/TRBV12-4	NA	15	TRBJ2-5	TGTGCCAGCAGTTTTCGAGGGCTGGAACAAGAGACCCAGTACTTC	CASSFRGLEQETQYF
many	TRBV12-3/TRBV12-4	TRBD1	14	TRBJ1-1	TGTGCCAGCAGTTTCCAACAGGGGCACTATGAAGCTTTCTTT	CASSFQQGHYEAFF
few	TRBV2	NA	14	TRBJ2-7	TGTGCCAGCAGGCCCGGACGTGAGGGCTACGAGCAGTACTTC	CASRPGREGYEQYF
many	TRBV12-3/TRBV12-4	TRBD2	16	TRBJ2-1	TGTGCCAGCAGTTTTCTAGCGGGGGGCTCCTACAATGAGCAGTTCTTC	CASSFLAGGSYNEQFF
few	TRBV19	NA	14	TRBJ2-3	TGTGCCACTCGGTGGAGGGGGCGTGCAGATACGCAGTATTTT	CATRWRGRADTQYF
many	TRBV7-2	NA	15	TRBJ2-3	TGTGCCAGCAGCTTAGGGGACGTCAACACAGATACGCAGTATTTT	CASSLGDVNTDTQYF
many	TRBV5-1	TRBD1	15	TRBJ2-1	TGCGCCAGCAGCCTCCAGGGACAGGGGTCCAATGAGCAGTTCTTC	CASSLQGQGSNEQFF
NA	TRBV7-2	NA	15	TRBJ2-4	TGTGCCGGCAGCTTTCTGGTGGAGGAGAAAAACATTCAGTACTTC	CAGSFLVEEKNIQYF
many	TRBV27	NA	16	TRBJ2-6	TGTGCCAGCAGCCCGACCCCGGCCCCACTGGCCAACGTCCTGACTTTC	CASSPTPAPLANVLTF
many	TRBV6-6	TRBD2	15	TRBJ2-1	TGTGCCAGCAGTTACGGGAGCGGGGGGGAGAATGAGCAGTTCTTC	CASSYGSGGENEQFF
many	TRBV27	TRBD1	12	TRBJ1-5	TGTGCCACGTGGACAGGGCATCAGCCCCAGCATTTT	CATWTGHQPQHF
once	TRBV25-1	TRBD1	17	TRBJ2-3	TGTGCCAGCAGTCCCTCGGGGGGACAGGGGGACGCAGATACGCAGTATTTT	CASSPSGGQGDADTQYF
many	TRBV4-1	NA	13	TRBJ1-2	TGCGCCAGCAGCCAAGATTATGCCTATGGCTACACCTTC	CASSQDYAYGYTF